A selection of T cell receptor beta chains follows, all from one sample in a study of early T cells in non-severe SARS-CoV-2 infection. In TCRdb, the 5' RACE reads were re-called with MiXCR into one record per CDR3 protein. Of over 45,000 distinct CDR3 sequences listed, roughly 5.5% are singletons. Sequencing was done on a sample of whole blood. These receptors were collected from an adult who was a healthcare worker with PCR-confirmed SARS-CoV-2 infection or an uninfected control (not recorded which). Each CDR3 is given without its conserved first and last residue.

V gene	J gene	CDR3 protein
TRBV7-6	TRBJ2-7	ASSLQGYEQY
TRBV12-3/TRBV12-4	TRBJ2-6	ASSSSGPRDVLT
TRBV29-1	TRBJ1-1	SVLFGVEAF
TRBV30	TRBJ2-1	AWSPMYNEQF
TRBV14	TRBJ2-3	ASSQSAGAADTQY
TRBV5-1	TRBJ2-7	ASSPISGKKQY
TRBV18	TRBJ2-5	ASSPSGGMEETQY
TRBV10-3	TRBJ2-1	AISEYGPYNEQF
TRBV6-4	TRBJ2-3	ASILSGTGTTIVTDTQY
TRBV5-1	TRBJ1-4	ASSLQGLNEKLF
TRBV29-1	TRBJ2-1	SVGGGGTNEQF
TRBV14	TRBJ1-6	ASSQEINSPLH
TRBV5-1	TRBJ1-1	ASSLADREIEAF
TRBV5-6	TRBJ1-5	ASSLGTGLNQPQH
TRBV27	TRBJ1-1	ASSPRVKGTEAF
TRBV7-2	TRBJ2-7	ASSADRSYEQY
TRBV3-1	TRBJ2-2	ASSPPGEAGELF
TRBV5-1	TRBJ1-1	ASSPTGSTEAF
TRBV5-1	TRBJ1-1	ASSLAWGAIAF
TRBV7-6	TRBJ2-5	ASSTNSQGTQY
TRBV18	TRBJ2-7	ASSPLPSTAAYEQY
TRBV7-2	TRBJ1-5	ASSPSLTRAQH
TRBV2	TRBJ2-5	ANSGSRQETQY
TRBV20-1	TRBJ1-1	SAQRTGRGTEAF
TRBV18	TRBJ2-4	ASSPGTGVAKNIQY
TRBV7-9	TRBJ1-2	ASSPQGLSNYGYT
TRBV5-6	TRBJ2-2	ASSAGTFYTGELF
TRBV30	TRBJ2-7	AWLPPAGARQY
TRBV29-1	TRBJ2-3	SGREGPDTQY
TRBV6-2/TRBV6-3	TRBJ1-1	ASSYLRDRGNTEAF
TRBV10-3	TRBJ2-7	AISESGTGTYEQY